This T cell receptor (beta chain) was profiled in a study of blood T cell repertoires in COVID-19. Study-wide background: Samples came from the United States, Italy and Spain, spanning acute and convalescent COVID-19. Nucleic acid was either cDNA or gDNA, and it came from T cells, B-cell-depleted T cells, or PBMCs.

CDR1 is KGHSH and CDR2 is LQKENI in the germline V gene. The V end lost 4 bases, the J end lost 0 bases, and 12 bases lay between the germline ends. The CDR3 consists of 15 residues. This clone has just a few counts. Produced via immunoSEQ multiplex PCR; TCRdb's table is partial and in-frame only. The sample has approximately 170,000 clones, about nine tenths seen once. The specimen sequenced was peripheral blood. The receptor was isolated from a woman in her seventies with acute or convalescent COVID-19. This rearrangement joins TRBV18 to TRBJ1-1; D perhaps matches TRBD1 (6 bases). CDR3 in amino acids: CASSRPGTLNTEAFF. The CDR3 DNA reads as TGTGCCAGCTCACGCCCCGGGACACTGAACACTGAAGCTTTCTTT.